Sequencing of this T cell receptor (beta chain) was carried out in a study of blood T cell repertoires in COVID-19. On the study more broadly: Some COVID-19 samples were acute and others convalescent; all came from the United States, Italy and Spain.

Assay: immunoSEQ multiplex PCR; the TCRdb copy retains only in-frame clones and omits some. The profile shows roughly 300,000 clones, 87% of them singletons. After removal of 2 bases from V and 9 bases from J, the junction contained 7 bases not matched to a gene. The CDR3 loop spans 14 amino acids. Germline V gene lookup returns CDR1 SGHRS and CDR2 YFSETQ. The sample was peripheral blood. This sequence was found in a woman in her forties or fifties who had recovered from COVID-19. The chain joins TRBV5-1 to TRBJ2-1; 8 nucleotides line up with TRBD2. CDR3 DNA: TGCGCCAGCAGCTTCCCCGGGGGGGAGGGTGAGCAGTTCTTC. The encoded protein is CASSFPGGEGEQFF. The complete variable domain, with remaining parts taken from reference TRBV5-1 and TRBJ2-1, reads KAGVTQTPRYLIKTRGQQVTLSCSPISGHRSVSWYQQTPGQGLQFLFEYFSETQRNKGNFPGRFSGRQFSNSRSEMNVSTLELGDSALYLCASSFPGGEGEQFFGPGTRLTVL.